The table lists the clone carrying this TCR beta chain with a few counts. The antigen remains unidentified. The data were taken from a study of post-analysis software for immune sequencing data. Whole-study results and caveats: With F measure, samples from one preparation batch clustered together strongly. Versus controls, multiple sclerosis patients showed significantly lower diversity (normalized Chao1).

cDNA libraries of TCR beta carried unique molecular identifiers. From the PCR reads, TCRdb called clonotypes with MiXCR, one entry per CDR3 protein. The repertoire holds around 200,000 distinct CDR3 sequences, with around 29% as singletons. Sequenced: blood. This TCR was sampled from a girl aged 2-17 years with multiple sclerosis.

CDR3 amino acids: CAWSFWPDNEQFF. CDR3 in DNA: TGTGCCTGGAGTTTCTGGCCCGACAATGAGCAGTTCTTC. The chain joins TRBV30 to TRBJ2-1; D gene unclear. The germline gives CDR1 GTSNPN, CDR2 SVGIG (reference sequence). The CDR3 totals 13 residues. V was pared by 2 bases and J by 5 bases, with 10 bases between.